A single sample gave rise to the 10 T cell receptor beta chains below, sequenced in a study of OX40 agonist ivuxolimab in advanced cancers. Generated by immunoSEQ multiplex PCR, the TCRdb table keeps only in-frame clones and is missing some. Altogether tens of thousands of clones are present, 85% to 90% being singletons, with the ten largest covering approximately 0.36%. Specimen: CD4+ or CD8+ T cells sorted from blood, collected in a trial of the OX40 agonist ivuxolimab. The receptors were sampled from an adult with an advanced solid tumor such as melanoma, head and neck, liver or kidney cancer.

The chain recombines TRBV14 with TRBJ2-7; 13 nucleotides match TRBD2. Germline V gene lookup returns CDR1 SGHDN and CDR2 FVKESK. V shed 4 bases, J shed 1 base, and the junction held 10 bases outside the gene matches. CDR3 length: 18 amino acids. The CDR3 loop reads CASSPLGLAGAGSYEQYF. CDR3 DNA: TGTGCCAGCAGCCCGCTCGGACTAGCGGGAGCTGGTTCCTACGAGCAGTACTTC.

This clone was detected a few times. V is TRBV5-1 and J is TRBJ2-7, with D possibly TRBD1 on 6 matching bases. The CDR3 is made up of 14 amino acids. Germline V CDR1 and CDR2: SGHRS, YFSETQ. Trimming stripped 6 bases from V and 4 bases from J, with 17 bases between. As DNA, the CDR3 is TGCGCCAGCACGTCGTCGGACAGTCTTTACGAGCAGTACTTC. Translated, it gives CASTSSDSLYEQYF.

On this clone itself: At one of its ends the junction is not consistent with the germline gene, which may arise from a read error. The chain uses TRBV11-2 and TRBJ2-2; a possible D gene is TRBD1 (6 bases). The CDR3 extends over 16 amino acids. The germline V gene has CDR1 SGHAT and CDR2 FQNNGV. CDR3 in amino acids: CASRLAPAGAFGELFF. The CDR3 nucleotides are TGTGCCAGCAGATTAGCCCCGGCAGGGGCGTTCGGGGAGCTGTTTTTT.

The rearrangement links TRBV7-2 to TRBJ2-5, with a weak D call TRBD2 (6 bases). This CDR3 is built from 16 residues. Germline CDR1 reads SGHTA; CDR2 reads FQGNSA. Trimming took off 7 bases at V and 2 bases at J, with 20 bases between the two ends. The CDR3 coding sequence is TGTGCCAGCACCCACCGCCGAGGGCGGGAACAAGAGACCCAGTACTTC. Translating it yields CASTHRRGREQETQYF.

This chain uses TRBV19 with TRBJ1-2; TRBD1 matches at 8 bases. The V segment lost 4 bases and the J segment 5 bases; nucleotides outside the gene matches: 6. Per germline, CDR1 LNHDA and CDR2 SQIVND (reference sequence). The CDR3 runs 14 residues. CDR3 loop: CASSTLRTGYGYTF. The CDR3 coding sequence is TGTGCCAGTAGTACCCTCAGGACAGGGTATGGCTACACCTTC.

The genes are TRBV7-9 and TRBJ1-4; TRBD1 is a possible D gene (5 bases). CDR1 and CDR2 (germline): SEHNR, FQNEAQ (reference sequence). The CDR3 extends over 18 amino acids. The V gene lost 1 base and the J gene lost 7 bases, with 22 bases spanning the gap. Here the CDR3 reads CASSLEAGSRLRPEKLFF. DNA for the CDR3: TGTGCCAGCAGCTTAGAAGCAGGGTCGAGGCTCAGACCTGAAAAACTGTTTTTT. Full variable domain (rest looked up from reference TRBV7-9 and TRBJ1-4): DTGVSQNPRHKITKRGQNVTFRCDPISEHNRLYWYRQTLGQGPEFLTYFQNEAQLEKSRLLSDRFSAERPKGSFSTLEIQRTEQGDSAMYLCASSLEAGSRLRPEKLFFGSGTQLSVL.

CDR3 sequence reads: CASRDTRSYEQYF. The CDR3 DNA sequence: TGTGCCAGCAGGGACACTCGATCCTACGAGCAGTACTTC. J is TRBJ2-7 and V is TRBV2; TRBD1 might be the D (5 bases). CDR1 is SNHLY and CDR2 is FYNNEI in the germline V gene. The CDR3 spans 13 residues. Trimming removed 6 bases at V and 1 base at J, with 10 bases between.

This rearrangement joins TRBV5-4 to TRBJ1-4; D is ambiguous. Germline loops: CDR1 SGHNT, CDR2 YYREEE (reference sequence). This CDR3 has 11 amino acids. The V end lost 3 bases, the J end lost 5 bases, and 2 bases lay between the germline ends. The CDR3 sequence is CASSYNEKLFF. CDR3 in DNA: TGTGCCAGCAGCTACAATGAAAAACTGTTTTTT.

J is TRBJ2-5 and V is TRBV2, with D possibly called TRBD1 or TRBD2 (5 bases each). Trimming took 5 bases from V and 2 from J, leaving 12 bases between them. The CDR3 length is 14 residues. The germline V gene encodes CDR1 SNHLY and CDR2 FYNNEI. Written as DNA, the CDR3 is TGTGCCAGCAGTCTAGGGACCGTTCAAGAGACCCAGTACTTC. It translates to CASSLGTVQETQYF.

This chain connects TRBV28 to TRBJ2-7; TRBD2 matches at 7 bases. This CDR3 is built from 15 residues. Looked up from germline, CDR1 is MDHEN and CDR2 is SYDVKM. J was trimmed by 9 bases and V by 5 bases; bases with no gene match: 16. The CDR3, as DNA: TGTGCCAGCAGTCTACCCACTAGCGACCTAGCTGCGCAGTACTTC. Translating gives CASSLPTSDLAAQYF.